A selection of T cell receptor beta chains follows, all from one sample in a study of blood T cell repertoires in COVID-19. Here immunoSEQ multiplex PCR was the method, and the copy in TCRdb shows in-frame clones only, minus some. Among 150,000 to 200,000 clones listed, around 74% were seen once. The sequenced sample was peripheral blood. These receptors were taken from a man in his 70s with acute or convalescent COVID-19. The CDR3 runs from the conserved cysteine through the conserved F or W. A D gene is named only where the DNA matches it firmly. Clone size appears in some rows only: once, few, many, or a class for an expanded clone.

J gene: TRBJ2-2; clone size: -; V gene: TRBV21-1; D gene: -; CDR3 protein: CASTFSPRGSSGELFF; CDR3 DNA: TGTGCCAGCACCTTCTCACCCAGGGGTTCGAGCGGGGAGCTGTTTTTT
J gene: TRBJ2-1; clone size: few; V gene: TRBV7-9; D gene: TRBD2; CDR3 protein: CASSPSGKVLNEQFF; CDR3 DNA: TGTGCCAGCAGCCCCAGCGGGAAGGTTTTAAATGAGCAGTTCTTC
J gene: TRBJ2-1; clone size: once; V gene: TRBV5-1; D gene: TRBD1; CDR3 protein: CASSLGDRGSYNEQFF; CDR3 DNA: TGCGCCAGCAGCTTGGGGGACAGGGGCTCCTACAATGAGCAGTTCTTC
J gene: TRBJ1-1; clone size: -; V gene: TRBV12-3/TRBV12-4; D gene: -; CDR3 protein: CASSLREATEAFF; CDR3 DNA: TGTGCCAGCAGTTTACGGGAGGCCACTGAAGCTTTCTTT
J gene: TRBJ2-7; clone size: -; V gene: TRBV4-1; D gene: -; CDR3 protein: CASSQDRRSGGEQYF; CDR3 DNA: TGCGCCAGCAGCCAAGATAGACGTTCCGGCGGCGAGCAGTACTTC
J gene: TRBJ1-4; clone size: many; V gene: TRBV19; D gene: TRBD1; CDR3 protein: CASTTGEEEKLFF; CDR3 DNA: TGTGCCAGTACCACAGGGGAGGAGGAAAAACTGTTTTTT
J gene: TRBJ2-2; clone size: -; V gene: TRBV9; D gene: -; CDR3 protein: CASSAPSGLGTGELFF; CDR3 DNA: TGTGCCAGCAGCGCCCCTAGTGGCCTTGGCACCGGGGAGCTGTTTTTT
J gene: TRBJ2-7; clone size: -; V gene: TRBV6-5; D gene: TRBD1; CDR3 protein: CASEPGQWPYEQYF; CDR3 DNA: TGTGCCAGCGAACCGGGACAGTGGCCCTACGAGCAGTACTTC
J gene: TRBJ2-1; clone size: -; V gene: TRBV30; D gene: -; CDR3 protein: CAWSRTTTPYNEQFF; CDR3 DNA: TGTGCCTGGAGTCGGACGACTACCCCCTACAATGAGCAGTTCTTC
J gene: TRBJ2-7; clone size: -; V gene: TRBV27; D gene: -; CDR3 protein: CASSFARVWEQYF; CDR3 DNA: TGTGCCAGCAGTTTCGCCAGGGTGTGGGAGCAGTACTTC